The 6 T cell receptor beta chains below come from one sample, sequenced in a study of T cells after yellow fever vaccination. TCRdb re-analysed the 5' RACE reads in MiXCR, keeping a single row per CDR3 protein. The sample shows about 220,000 distinct CDR3 sequences, around 3.1% of them seen only once. The sequenced sample was CD4+ T cells sorted from PBMCs, obtained 10 days after the yellow fever booster vaccination. These receptor sequences come from a man younger than 30 who received the YFV17D yellow fever vaccine.

This clonotype turned up a few times. The chain is built from TRBV12-3 or TRBV12-4 and TRBJ1-2, with D perhaps matching TRBD1 (5 bases). CDR3 size: 12 residues. The germline V and J ends were trimmed by 6 bases and 5 bases, with 10 bases remaining between them. This CDR3 is CASSHEGYGYTF. The CDR3 DNA sequence: TGTGCCAGCAGCCACGAGGGGTATGGCTACACCTTC.

The CDR3 DNA is TGTGCCAGCAGCGACCTTGAGGAGTTATTTGGAAACACCATATATTTT. This translates into CASSDLEELFGNTIYF. The rearrangement uses TRBV6-2 or TRBV6-3 and TRBJ1-3; D remains ambiguous. This CDR3 has 16 amino acids. V gave up 6 bases and J gave up 3 bases, with 18 bases separating them. CDR1 is MNHEY and CDR2 is SVGEGT in the germline V gene.

This clonotype was detected many times. The rearrangement links TRBV10-3 to TRBJ2-1, with 7 bases identical to TRBD2. The CDR3 has 16 residues. The germline V gene encodes CDR1 ENHRY and CDR2 SYGVKD. V shed 10 bases, J shed 3 bases, and the junction held 15 bases outside the gene matches. The CDR3 protein is CATQVGERGLYNEQFF. In nucleotides, the CDR3 is TGTGCCACCCAGGTAGGGGAGCGGGGACTCTACAATGAGCAGTTCTTC.

This clonotype has ten or more counts. The chain couples TRBV18 to TRBJ2-5, with D maybe TRBD2 (5 bases). This CDR3 comprises 13 residues. Between the trimmed V and J ends, which lost 3 bases and 5 bases, there was a span of 10 bases. Looked up from germline, CDR1 is KGHSH and CDR2 is LQKENI. CDR3 in amino acids: CASSPGRDETQYF. CDR3 DNA sequence: TGTGCCAGCTCACCGGGGAGAGACGAGACCCAGTACTTC. Supplemented by reference TRBV18 and TRBJ2-5, the full variable domain reads NAGVMQNPRHLVRRRGQEARLRCSPMKGHSHVYWYRQLPEEGLKFMVYLQKENIIDESGMPKERFSAEFPKEGPSILRIQQVVRGDSAAYFCASSPGRDETQYFGPGTRLLVL.

This clonotype was counted many times. V gene TRBV12-3 or TRBV12-4 combines with J gene TRBJ1-5, with D uncertain. This CDR3 is 12 amino acids long. V lost 4 bases to trimming and J lost 5 bases, with 6 bases between them. CDR3 residues: CASSSDDQPQHF. Here the CDR3 DNA reads TGTGCCAGCAGTTCGGACGATCAGCCCCAGCATTTT.

This clonotype was recorded at least ten times. The chain combines TRBV5-1 with TRBJ1-1, with D possibly matching TRBD1 (5 bases). This CDR3 has 15 residues. The germline V gene encodes CDR1 SGHRS and CDR2 YFSETQ. V was cut by 3 bases and J by 4 bases, with 16 bases left in between. CDR3 sequence reads: CASSSLGVEGTEAFF. The CDR3 bases are TGCGCCAGCAGCTCGTTGGGGGTCGAGGGCACTGAAGCTTTCTTT.